These 22 T cell receptor beta chains originate from one sample sequenced in a study of shared clonotypes between healthy human individuals. Sequenced by immunoSEQ multiplex PCR; TCRdb stores in-frame clones only, minus some. The sample has over 850,000 clones; approximately 78% are singletons. Sequencing was carried out using memory CD4+ T cells from PBMCs. Subset indicated: CD45RA-negative fraction. The source of these receptors is a man aged 18 to 29 in good health. Some clones in this sample may be carry-over from other donors' samples.

The chain recombines TRBV6-5 with TRBJ1-1, with 7 bases identical to TRBD1. V was pared by 7 bases and J by 5 bases, with 4 bases of the junction left unmatched. This CDR3 comprises 12 residues. Germline V lookup: CDR1 MNHEY, CDR2 SVGAGI. CDR3: CASKQGWTEAFF. Here the CDR3 DNA reads TGTGCCAGCAAACAGGGGTGGACTGAAGCTTTCTTT.

The rearrangement links TRBV11-1 to TRBJ2-3; TRBD2 agrees at 8 bases. CDR1 is SGHAT, CDR2 FQDESV, per germline (reference sequence). After removal of 5 bases from V and 2 bases from J, the junction contained 9 bases not matched to a gene. The CDR3 has 16 residues. CDR3: CASSLPGGGLTDTQYF. The CDR3 bases are TGTGCCAGCAGCCTCCCGGGGGGGGGACTCACAGATACGCAGTATTTT.

The V call is TRBV2, the J call TRBJ1-5; maybe TRBD1 (6 bases). There are 16 residues in the CDR3. Trimming left V 6 bases short and J 0 bases short, with 15 bases between. The germline gives CDR1 SNHLY, CDR2 FYNNEI. CDR3 loop: CASSEQGSLSNQPQHF. DNA for the CDR3: TGTGCCAGCAGCGAACAGGGATCACTTAGCAATCAGCCCCAGCATTTT.

Here the CDR3 reads CASSYSTRGETQYF. Here the CDR3 DNA reads TGTGCCAGCAGTTACTCTACCAGGGGAGAGACCCAGTACTTC. The V call is TRBV6-6, the J call TRBJ2-5; D possibly corresponds to TRBD1 (6 bases). V was cut by 0 bases and J by 4 bases, with 9 bases left in between. This CDR3 is built from 14 residues. The germline CDR1 and CDR2 sequences are MNHNY and SVGAGI (reference sequence).

V and J are TRBV7-2 and TRBJ2-7; tentatively, D is TRBD1 (6 bases). The CDR3 totals 14 residues. Trimming cost V 2 bases and J 2 bases, with 10 bases left between them. Germline V gene data show CDR1 as SGHTA and CDR2 as FQGNSA. The CDR3: CASSLKGQTYEQYF. DNA for the CDR3: TGTGCCAGCAGCTTAAAGGGACAAACCTACGAGCAGTACTTC.

As to this clone: Other DNA sequences from this sample encode an identical CDR3 as well. V is TRBV28 and J is TRBJ2-1, with D uncertain. From germline, CDR1 is MDHEN and CDR2 SYDVKM. The germline V and J ends were trimmed by 2 bases and 7 bases, with 6 bases remaining between them. The CDR3 extends over 12 amino acids. In DNA, the CDR3 is TGTGCCAGCAGTTTAGTGAGGAATGAGCAGTTCTTC. It is translated as CASSLVRNEQFF.

J is TRBJ2-7 and V is TRBV4-1, with D hard to call. Trimming left V 2 bases short and J 12 bases short, with 8 bases between. This CDR3 is built from 10 residues. From germline, CDR1 is MGHRA and CDR2 YSYEKL. The CDR3 nucleotides read TGCGCCAGCAGCCAACGTCAACGGTACTTC. It codes for CASSQRQRYF.

The V gene is TRBV7-8, the J gene TRBJ2-3; 11 positions match TRBD2. The CDR3 spans 17 residues. After removal of 1 base from V and 2 bases from J, the junction contained 5 bases not matched to a gene. Germline CDR1 reads SGHVS; CDR2 reads FQNEAQ. CDR3 loop: CASSLEASGRPTDTQYF. The CDR3 region has the DNA TGTGCCAGCAGCTTAGAGGCTAGCGGGAGGCCCACAGATACGCAGTATTTT. The full variable domain, with the rest looked up from reference TRBV7-8 and TRBJ2-3, is GAGVSQSPRYKVAKRGQDVALRCDPISGHVSLFWYQQALGQGPEFLTYFQNEAQLDKSGLPSDRFFAERPEGSVSTLKIQRTQQEDSAVYLCASSLEASGRPTDTQYFGPGTRLTVL.

J is TRBJ1-5 and V is TRBV5-1; TRBD1 aligns across 8 bases. The CDR3 contains 13 residues. The germline CDR1 and CDR2 sequences are SGHRS and YFSETQ. The V segment lost 2 bases and the J segment 6 bases; nucleotides outside the gene matches: 1. CDR3 sequence: CASSFDRGQPQHF. CDR3 DNA sequence: TGCGCCAGCAGCTTTGACAGGGGTCAGCCCCAGCATTTT.

This clone was found a few times. The rearrangement uses TRBV10-3 and TRBJ1-6, with D uncertain. The CDR3 has 18 amino acids. V lost 0 bases, J lost 3 bases, and 15 bases lay in between. In germline, CDR1 is ENHRY, CDR2 SYGVKD. DNA for the CDR3: TGTGCCATCAGTGAGTCGACTCACGAGTTATACTATAATTCACCCCTCCACTTT. Protein: CAISESTHELYYNSPLHF.

The table lists this clone with a few counts. J is TRBJ1-2 and V is TRBV9; TRBD1 might be the D (6 bases). The germline V gene encodes CDR1 SGDLS and CDR2 YYNGEE. V was shortened by 0 bases and J by 8 bases, with 14 bases between the two germline ends. The CDR3 sequence is 14 residues long. In nucleotides, the CDR3 is TGTGCCAGCAGCGTAGGTCGGGGGGCGCGAGGCTACACCTTC. Amino acids: CASSVGRGARGYTF.

The gene calls are TRBV9 and TRBJ2-2, with 13 bases aligning to TRBD2. V was pared by 4 bases and J by 5 bases, with 8 bases of the junction left unmatched. Germline V gives CDR1 SGDLS, CDR2 YYNGEE. CDR3 size: 17 residues. The CDR3 DNA follows: TGTGCCAGCAGCCCGCGGACTAGCGGGAGTTTAACCGGGGAGCTGTTTTTT. Its protein product is CASSPRTSGSLTGELFF.

The sample holds many counts of this clone. Here the CDR3 DNA reads TGTGCCAGCAGCCTCGGACTAGCGGGAGAGGTGGGCACCGGGGAGCTGTTTTTT. It translates to CASSLGLAGEVGTGELFF. The genes are TRBV4-2 and TRBJ2-2; TRBD2 agrees at 13 bases. Germline V gives CDR1 LGHNA, CDR2 YNFKEQ. V was pared by 4 bases and J by 4 bases, with 9 bases of the junction left unmatched. The CDR3 runs to 18 residues.

Here the CDR3 DNA reads TGTGCCAGCAGTGTTGAGGAGGTGGAGACCCAGTACTTC. Translating it yields CASSVEEVETQYF. V gene TRBV2 combines with J gene TRBJ2-5; maybe TRBD2 (5 bases). There are 13 residues in the CDR3. The V and J ends lost 4 bases and 5 bases respectively, with 11 bases between them. Germline CDR1 SNHLY, CDR2 FYNNEI.

This clone has a single count. This chain links TRBV7-2 with TRBJ2-7; no firm D call. Trimming stripped 5 bases from V and 3 bases from J, with 11 bases between. Per germline, CDR1 SGHTA and CDR2 FQGNSA. The CDR3 loop spans 13 amino acids. The DNA of the CDR3 is TGTGCCAGCAGCCACAACCGGGTCTACGAGCAGTACTTC. Amino acids: CASSHNRVYEQYF. The entire variable domain, with the rest obtained from reference TRBV7-2 and TRBJ2-7, is as follows: GAGVSQSPSNKVTEKGKDVELRCDPISGHTALYWYRQSLGQGLEFLIYFQGNSAPDKSGLPSDRFSAERTGGSVSTLTIQRTQQEDSAVYLCASSHNRVYEQYFGPGTRLTVT.

This clone was seen many times. The chain links TRBV2 to TRBJ1-2; 7 nucleotides align to TRBD1. Trimming at V came to 5 bases and at J to 8 bases, leaving 11 bases not matched to a gene. Looked up from germline, CDR1 is SNHLY and CDR2 is FYNNEI. This CDR3 comprises 14 residues. CDR3 nucleotide sequence: TGTGCCAGCAGTTCGACAGGGATGGAAGGGGGCTACACCTTC. Translating it yields CASSSTGMEGGYTF.

V gene TRBV4-1 combines with J gene TRBJ2-7, with D maybe TRBD1 (6 bases). Per germline, CDR1 MGHRA and CDR2 YSYEKL. CDR3 size: 11 residues. V shed 9 bases and J shed 9 bases, with 15 bases lying between them. The CDR3, as DNA: TGCGCCAGGACCGAAAGAGGGGGGCAGTACTTC. This gives the protein CARTERGGQYF.

The chain uses TRBV5-1 and TRBJ2-3, with D uncertain. Germline V CDR1 and CDR2: SGHRS, YFSETQ. V was clipped by 5 bases and J by 0 bases, with 7 bases between them. This CDR3 is built from 13 residues. The CDR3 nucleotides read TGCGCCAGCAGGTCGCCTAGCACAGATACGCAGTATTTT. It translates to CASRSPSTDTQYF.

The chain joins TRBV18 to TRBJ2-1, with TRBD2 matching over 7 bases. CDR1 and CDR2 (germline): KGHSH, LQKENI. Losses at the gene ends were 6 bases for V and 2 bases for J; bases not matched to a gene: 10. This CDR3 contains 16 residues. The CDR3 nucleotides read TGTGCCAGCTCTCCTCCGAGCGGGAACACCTACAATGAGCAGTTCTTC. Protein: CASSPPSGNTYNEQFF.

The chain carries TRBV4-1 and TRBJ1-5; no clear D. The V gene lost 1 base and the J gene lost 4 bases, with 8 bases spanning the gap. The germline gives CDR1 MGHRA, CDR2 YSYEKL. The CDR3 sequence is 14 residues long. CDR3 DNA sequence: TGCGCCAGCAGCCAAGCTTGGGGAAATCAGCCCCAGCATTTT. Translated, it gives CASSQAWGNQPQHF.

A note on this clone: A far larger clone is one base from this, pointing to a likely read error. This sequence joins TRBV5-1 and TRBJ2-2, with TRBD2 identical over 7 bases. This CDR3 contains 16 residues. Germline CDR1 and CDR2: SGHRS and YFSETQ. The CDR3 DNA is TGCACCAGCAGCTTGACAAGCGGGGCCAACACCGGGGAGCTGTTTTTT. Translated, it gives CTSSLTSGANTGELFF. The full variable domain, in which reference TRBV5-1 and TRBJ2-2 provide the parts outside the CDR3, is KAGVTQTPRYLIKTRGQQVTLSCSPISGHRSVSWYQQTPGQGLQFLFEYFSETQRNKGNFPGRFSGRQFSNSRSEMNVSTLELGDSALYLCTSSLTSGANTGELFFGEGSRLTVL.

This clone has just one count. The V call is TRBV10-3, the J call TRBJ1-5; D may be TRBD1 (5 bases). Germline V CDR1 and CDR2: ENHRY, SYGVKD. The CDR3 is 16 amino acids. The ends were cut back, 11 bases at V and 1 base at J, with 21 bases in the middle. DNA for the CDR3: TGTGCCTCAACGGCCACGGATGGGGGGAGCAATCAGCCCCAGCATTTT. Translating gives CASTATDGGSNQPQHF.